The rows below give T cell receptor beta chains drawn from one sample of a study of blood T cell repertoires in COVID-19. The data were produced by immunoSEQ multiplex PCR, yet TCRdb's version contains in-frame clones alone and is incomplete. This sample yields 190,000 or so clones, of which roughly four fifths are seen a single time; 12% belongs to the top ten. The sequenced sample was PBMCs or T cells enriched from blood (not recorded which). The receptors here all came from a man aged 40-55 years who had recovered from COVID-19. Both conserved end residues are part of each CDR3. Each record gives: D gene, V gene, clone size, J gene, CDR3 DNA, CDR3 protein. The D gene is left open where the match is weak. Clone size, where shown, is once, few, many, or a class for clones that have expanded.

-	TRBV5-5	-	TRBJ1-2	TGTGCCAGCAGCCTAGAGGACACCACTATTGTAAGTGGCTACACCTTC	CASSLEDTTIVSGYTF
-	TRBV30	-	TRBJ1-5	TGTGCCTGGAGCCCGCCCCAGGGAAATGAGCCCCAGCATTTT	CAWSPPQGNEPQHF
TRBD2	TRBV5-1	-	TRBJ2-7	TGCGCCAGCAGCGGGGGGACTAGCGGGAGGGTCTACGAGCAGTACTTC	CASSGGTSGRVYEQYF
TRBD2	TRBV27	-	TRBJ2-3	TGTGCCAGCAGTTCGATAGCGGGAGGTCTGGCAGATACGCAGTATTTT	CASSSIAGGLADTQYF
-	TRBV9	-	TRBJ1-2	TGTGCCAGCAGTCGTCTGGGAGAGACGAATGGCTACACCTTC	CASSRLGETNGYTF
TRBD1	TRBV19	-	TRBJ1-4	TGTGCCAGTAGTTACCGGGACAGGGGTAATGAAAAACTGTTTTTT	CASSYRDRGNEKLFF
TRBD2	TRBV28	-	TRBJ2-4	TGTGCCAGCAGTTTAGGACTAGCGGGAGTCGTCATTCAGTACTTC	CASSLGLAGVVIQYF
-	TRBV5-1	once	TRBJ1-2	TGCGCCAGCAGCTTGGGGGGCGTAGTGCATGGCTACACCTTC	CASSLGGVVHGYTF
TRBD2	TRBV5-1	once	TRBJ2-1	TGCGCCAGCAGCTTGGCCGGGACTAGCAAGGTTGAGCAGTTCTTC	CASSLAGTSKVEQFF
-	TRBV28	-	TRBJ1-2	TGTGCCAGCAGTTTAGAGGGATATGGCTACACCTTC	CASSLEGYGYTF
-	TRBV9	-	TRBJ1-4	TGTGCCAGCAGCGCCTTATTAAATGAAAAACTGTTTTTT	CASSALLNEKLFF
-	TRBV6-4	few	TRBJ1-1	TGTGCCAGCAGTGACTCGGCAGAGAACACTGAAGCTTTCTTT	CASSDSAENTEAFF
-	TRBV24-1	-	TRBJ2-7	TGTGCCACCAGTGATCCACGGACTTCCTACGAGCAGTACTTC	CATSDPRTSYEQYF
-	TRBV18	-	TRBJ1-2	TGTGCCAGCTCACCTCCTCAGGCGCGAAAAGGCTACACCTTC	CASSPPQARKGYTF
TRBD1	TRBV29-1	-	TRBJ1-1	TGCAGCGCCTCACTGACAGGGGGGGCGAACACTGAAGCTTTCTTT	CSASLTGGANTEAFF
TRBD2	TRBV28	-	TRBJ2-1	TGTGCCAGCAGTTTATTGGGGCGGGAGTGGTTCTTC	CASSLLGREWFF
TRBD2	TRBV7-9	-	TRBJ2-2	TGTGCCAGCAGCTCACTAGCGCCTACCCTCGGGGAGCTGTTTTTT	CASSSLAPTLGELFF
-	TRBV19	few	TRBJ1-5	TGTGCCAGTAAAAATTGGGACAACGACAATCAGCCCCAGCATTTT	CASKNWDNDNQPQHF
TRBD1	TRBV5-5	-	TRBJ1-1	TGTGCCAGCAGCGCGTTACCGGGACAGGGAATTGAAGCTTTCTTT	CASSALPGQGIEAFF
-	TRBV9	few	TRBJ1-1	TGTGCCAGCAGCCCCCTACTCGAGAACACTGAAGCTTTCTTT	CASSPLLENTEAFF
TRBD1	TRBV7-9	-	TRBJ2-1	TGTGCCAGCAGCTCCGGGACAGGGTCTTACAATGAGCAGTTCTTC	CASSSGTGSYNEQFF
TRBD2	TRBV11-3	-	TRBJ2-1	TGTGCCAGCAGCTCGCCGACTAGCGGTAACAATGAGCAGTTCTTC	CASSSPTSGNNEQFF
TRBD1	TRBV7-2	-	TRBJ1-2	TGTGCCAGCAGCCCAGGGGGTTCCAACTATGGCTACACCTTC	CASSPGGSNYGYTF
TRBD2	TRBV28	-	TRBJ2-2	TGTGCCAGCAGTTTTGCGGGGGGAGCCGGGAACACCGGGGAGCTGTTTTTT	CASSFAGGAGNTGELFF
-	TRBV5-1	-	TRBJ1-5	TGCGCCAGCAGCTTGGATGGACACACAAATCAGCCCCAGCATTTT	CASSLDGHTNQPQHF
TRBD2	TRBV9	-	TRBJ2-3	TGTGCCAGCAGCGTAGTCGTAGCGGGAGGGGGCACAGATACGCAGTATTTT	CASSVVVAGGGTDTQYF
TRBD2	TRBV9	-	TRBJ2-2	TGTGCCAGCAGCGTAGGAGGGACTAGTTACACCGGGGAGCTGTTTTTT	CASSVGGTSYTGELFF
-	TRBV5-1	-	TRBJ2-1	TGCGCCAGCAGCTTGGATCCCTCGGACAATGAGCAGTTCTTC	CASSLDPSDNEQFF
TRBD1	TRBV24-1	-	TRBJ2-1	TGTGCCACCAGTGGCGGTTCCGGGACAGGAAGGAGGAGTGAGCAGTTCTTC	CATSGGSGTGRRSEQFF
TRBD1	TRBV27	-	TRBJ1-1	TGTGCCAGCAGTTTGGACAGGGGGACTGAAGCTTTCTTT	CASSLDRGTEAFF
TRBD1	TRBV11-2	-	TRBJ2-3	TGTGCCAGCAGCGCCTGGGCCAGGGGGAATGCAGATACGCAGTATTTT	CASSAWARGNADTQYF
-	TRBV6-9	-	TRBJ2-1	TGTGCCAGCAGCTATCATGGAGGTTACAATGAGCAGTTCTTC	CASSYHGGYNEQFF
-	TRBV2	-	TRBJ1-1	TGTGCCAGCATCGACGGACTATACACTGAAGCTTTCTTT	CASIDGLYTEAFF
TRBD2	TRBV5-4	-	TRBJ2-3	TGTGCCAGCAGCGCGACTAGCGGCACAGATACGCAGTATTTT	CASSATSGTDTQYF
TRBD1	TRBV3-1/TRBV3-2	-	TRBJ2-1	TGTGCCAGCAGCCCCGGGACAGGGGGCAATGAGCAGTTCTTC	CASSPGTGGNEQFF
-	TRBV5-5	-	TRBJ2-5	TGTGCCAGCAGCTTGACTAGACAAGAGACCCAGTACTTC	CASSLTRQETQYF
TRBD2	TRBV19	-	TRBJ2-2	TGTGCCAGTAGTTGGGGGGAGGGGACCGGGGAGCTGTTTTTT	CASSWGEGTGELFF
-	TRBV29-1	-	TRBJ1-2	TGCAGCGTTGAAAAGGGGCGAAACTATGGCTACACCTTC	CSVEKGRNYGYTF
TRBD2	TRBV28	-	TRBJ2-1	TGTGCCAGCAGTTGCCCCCGGGAGGGACGATCCTACAATGAGCAGTTCTTC	CASSCPREGRSYNEQFF
-	TRBV6-5	-	TRBJ1-3	TGTGCCAGCAGTTACGACAGTCACTCTGGAAACACCATATATTTT	CASSYDSHSGNTIYF
TRBD2	TRBV2	-	TRBJ2-3	TGTGCCAGCGGGACTAGCGGGAAGGTAGATACGCAGTATTTT	CASGTSGKVDTQYF
TRBD1	TRBV5-4	-	TRBJ2-7	TGTGCCAGCAGCCCTAGGACAGGGAGCTCCTACGAGCAGTACTTC	CASSPRTGSSYEQYF
TRBD1	TRBV7-9	-	TRBJ2-2	TGTGCCAGCAGCCGACACCGGGACAGGGGCACCGGGGAGCTGTTTTTT	CASSRHRDRGTGELFF
-	TRBV28	-	TRBJ2-7	TGTGCCAGCAGTTTAATTGGGCCGGTATACGAGCAGTACTTC	CASSLIGPVYEQYF
TRBD1	TRBV9	-	TRBJ1-3	TGTGCCAGCAGCGAGAACCCCCGTGACAGGGGGCGTTGGGGAAACACCATATATTTT	CASSENPRDRGRWGNTIYF
-	TRBV7-2	-	TRBJ1-3	TGTGCCAGCAGCTTAGACAGAACTGGAAACACCATATATTTT	CASSLDRTGNTIYF
TRBD1	TRBV7-9	-	TRBJ1-1	TGTGCCAGCAGCTCAATACAGGGGGAACGGCAAGCTTTCTTT	CASSSIQGERQAFF
TRBD2	TRBV28	-	TRBJ2-5	TGTGCCAGCAGTTTTGGGCAGGGGGCTTGGCTAGCGGGAGAAGAGACCCAGTACTTC	CASSFGQGAWLAGEETQYF
TRBD2	TRBV7-2	-	TRBJ2-7	TGTGCCAGCAGCTTCGGACTAGACCCCTACGAGCAGTACTTC	CASSFGLDPYEQYF
-	TRBV7-2	once	TRBJ2-2	TGTGCCAGCAGCTTAGCAGGGAGGAACACCGGGGAGCTGTTTTTT	CASSLAGRNTGELFF
-	TRBV5-1	once	TRBJ2-3	TGCGCCAGCAGTGCGGGGAGCACAGATACGCAGTATTTT	CASSAGSTDTQYF
TRBD2	TRBV28	-	TRBJ2-1	TGTGCCACCCGCAGGGCGGGAGGGCGGGTCGATGAGCAGTTCTTC	CATRRAGGRVDEQFF
-	TRBV9	-	TRBJ2-3	TGTGCCAGCAGCGTATCCCCTACGGCGGACTCCCAAGATACGCAGTATTTT	CASSVSPTADSQDTQYF